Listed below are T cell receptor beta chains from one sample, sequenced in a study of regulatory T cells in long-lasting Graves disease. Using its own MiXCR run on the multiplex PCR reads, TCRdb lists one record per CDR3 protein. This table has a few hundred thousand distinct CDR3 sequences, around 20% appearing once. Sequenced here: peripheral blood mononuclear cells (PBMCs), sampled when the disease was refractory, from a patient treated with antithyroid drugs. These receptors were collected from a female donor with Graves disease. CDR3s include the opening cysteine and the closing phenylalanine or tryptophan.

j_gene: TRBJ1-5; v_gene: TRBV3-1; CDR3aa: CASNSGTGLNQPQHF
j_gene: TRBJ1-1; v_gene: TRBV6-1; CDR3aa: CASSTPGGPNTEAFF
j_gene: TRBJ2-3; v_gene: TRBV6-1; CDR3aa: CASSLVVAATDTQYF
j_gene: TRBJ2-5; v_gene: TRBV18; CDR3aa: CASSQIGLYQETQYF
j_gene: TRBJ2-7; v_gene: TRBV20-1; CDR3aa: CSMRTSGSLSLYEQYF
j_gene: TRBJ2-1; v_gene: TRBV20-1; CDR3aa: CSASGEGSYNEQFF
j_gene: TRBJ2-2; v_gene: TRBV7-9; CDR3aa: CAWVGGRASAGELFF
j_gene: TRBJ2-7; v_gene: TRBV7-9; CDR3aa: CASSSVGPTSADYEQYF
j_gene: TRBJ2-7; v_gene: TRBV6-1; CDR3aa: CASSGSRRPYEQYF
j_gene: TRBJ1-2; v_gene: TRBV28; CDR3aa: CASSPGPPSYGYTF
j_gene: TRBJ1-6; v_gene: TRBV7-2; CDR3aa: CASSFVGSPLHF
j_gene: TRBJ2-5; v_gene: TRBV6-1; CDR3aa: CASSAGTDLQETQYF
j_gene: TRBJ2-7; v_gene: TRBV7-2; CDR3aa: CASSLGVGGLYEQYF
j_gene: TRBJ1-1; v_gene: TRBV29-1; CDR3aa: CSGAVNTEAFF
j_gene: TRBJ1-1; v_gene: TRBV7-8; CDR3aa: CASSATGVSAEAFF
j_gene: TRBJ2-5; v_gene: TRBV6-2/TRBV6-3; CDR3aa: CASRRISEETQYF
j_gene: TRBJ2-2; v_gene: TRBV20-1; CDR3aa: CSARERGVTTGELFF
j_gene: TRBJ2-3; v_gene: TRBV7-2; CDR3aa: CASSLLSGGSTDTQYF
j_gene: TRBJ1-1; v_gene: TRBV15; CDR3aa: CATSRDPRGITGTEAFF
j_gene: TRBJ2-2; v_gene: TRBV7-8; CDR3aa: CASSLTYGELFF
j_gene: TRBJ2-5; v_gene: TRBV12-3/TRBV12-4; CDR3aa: CASSLTSGLQETQYF
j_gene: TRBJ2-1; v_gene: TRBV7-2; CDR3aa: CASSVGQVNEQFF
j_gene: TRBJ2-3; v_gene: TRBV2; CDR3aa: CASRTPTSMIGRDTDTQYF
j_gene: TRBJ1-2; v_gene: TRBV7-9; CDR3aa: CAVGGDGYTF